Given below is one T cell receptor (beta chain) in context. Its antigen is not known. This entry comes from a study of neoadjuvant anti-PD-1 for oral cavity cancer. This table comes from immunoSEQ multiplex PCR, and its TCRdb copy is limited to in-frame clones, with some not included. The top ten hold 3.4% of the sample, which has about 72,000 clones, about 85% seen once. Time point meaning: after neoadjuvant nivolumab, at surgical resection. These newly diagnosed stage II-IVA oral cavity squamous cell carcinoma patients had no prior systemic or radiation treatment. Patients had HPV-negative, locally advanced oral cavity squamous cell carcinoma. Study findings and constraints: Each response group had just a few patients in TCR analyses. After neoadjuvant nivolumab, PBMC T cell clonality was significantly higher in non-responders than responders.

This CDR3 spans 18 amino acids. Per germline, CDR1 LNHDA and CDR2 SQIVND (reference sequence). J lost 1 base, V lost 4 bases, and 14 bases had no gene match. V usage is TRBV19 and J usage is TRBJ2-3, with 7 bases that match TRBD1. The source is a person aged 35-80 years with oral cavity squamous cell carcinoma. The sample in question was PBMCs, obtained after nivolumab (anti-PD-1) treatment. As DNA, the CDR3 is TGTGCCAGTAGTAAATCCGGGACAGAAATTTGGCGCACAGATACGCAGTATTTT. Its protein is CASSKSGTEIWRTDTQYF.